A single sample gave rise to the 25 T cell receptor beta chains below, sequenced in a study of T cells after yellow fever vaccination. TCRdb reanalysed the 5' RACE reads using MiXCR and keeps one entry per CDR3 protein. The sample lists nearly 350,000 distinct CDR3 sequences; approximately 8% were seen once. The source material was PBMCs, sampled approximately 40 days after the first yellow fever vaccination. These receptors originate from a man aged 18 to 29 who received the YFV17D yellow fever vaccine.

This clonotype was seen only a few times. The J gene is TRBJ2-3, the V gene TRBV7-2; D gene ambiguous. CDR3 size: 12 residues. Trimming left V 5 bases short and J 5 bases short, with 8 bases between. Looked up from germline, CDR1 is SGHTA and CDR2 is FQGNSA. CDR3: CASSPHLDTQYF. The CDR3 nucleotides read TGTGCCAGCAGCCCCCACTTAGATACGCAGTATTTT.

This clonotype showed up just a few times. The rearrangement links TRBV6-2 or TRBV6-3 to TRBJ2-2, with 7 bases aligning to TRBD1. CDR3 length: 14 amino acids. Germline CDR1 and CDR2: MNHEY and SVGEGT. V lost 6 bases, J lost 6 bases, and 7 bases stayed unmatched. The CDR3 DNA sequence: TGTGCCAGCAGCTACACAACAGGGGCCGGGGAGCTGTTTTTT. It codes for CASSYTTGAGELFF.

This clonotype was counted ten times or more. The V and J genes are TRBV10-3 and TRBJ1-1; D possibly corresponds to TRBD1 (5 bases). Germline V gives CDR1 ENHRY, CDR2 SYGVKD. The CDR3 sequence is 13 residues long. The CDR3 DNA follows: TGTGCACAGAGGGGCAGTATGAACACTGAAGCTTTCTTT. Residues: CAQRGSMNTEAFF.

This chain uses TRBV7-6 with TRBJ2-1; D not resolved. This CDR3 is built from 13 residues. V was trimmed by 5 bases and J by 4 bases, leaving 9 bases between them. From germline, CDR1 is SGHVS and CDR2 FNYEAQ. For the CDR3, the DNA is TGTGCCAGCAGCGCCGAAGCGTACAATGAGCAGTTCTTC. As protein: CASSAEAYNEQFF.

In its sample, this clonotype was seen many times. A junction end diverges from the germline sequence, so it may reflect a read error. This rearrangement joins TRBV7-7 to TRBJ2-3; tentatively, D is TRBD1 (5 bases). CDR1 and CDR2 from the germline V gene are SSHAT and FNYEAQ (reference sequence). The CDR3 has 14 amino acids. CDR3: CASSLGIGEDTQYF. CDR3 bases: TGTGCTAGCAGCTTAGGTATAGGGGAAGATACGCAGTATTTT.

This clonotype came up many times. The chain recombines TRBV7-8 with TRBJ2-1, with TRBD2 matching over 11 bases. J was trimmed by 7 bases and V by 5 bases; bases with no gene match: 10. The CDR3 has 16 amino acids. Germline loops: CDR1 SGHVS, CDR2 FQNEAQ. CDR3 protein: CASSVLAGVDRNEQFF. The CDR3 coding sequence is TGTGCCAGCAGCGTACTAGCGGGGGTCGACAGGAATGAGCAGTTCTTC.

In this sample, this clonotype turned up a few times. J is TRBJ1-2 and V is TRBV29-1; D not resolved. CDR1 and CDR2 from the germline V gene are SQVTM and ANQGSEA. The CDR3 consists of 13 residues. Trimming removed 7 bases at V and 0 bases at J, with 12 bases between. The CDR3 loop is CSATDTANYGYTF. The CDR3 DNA reads as TGCAGCGCTACAGACACAGCTAACTATGGCTACACCTTC.

Turning to this clonotype: One end of the junction varies from germline; a read error may be responsible. The chain employs TRBV7-7 and TRBJ2-1; D may correspond to TRBD1 or TRBD2 (5 bases each). The CDR3 has 13 amino acids. Germline loops: CDR1 SSHAT, CDR2 FNYEAQ (reference sequence). DNA for the CDR3: TGTGCTAGCAGCCCCGAGGGGTACGGTGAGCAGTTCTTC. It is translated as CASSPEGYGEQFF.

This clonotype was seen repeatedly, ten times or more. The gene calls are TRBV6-5 and TRBJ2-5, with D possibly being TRBD1 or TRBD2 (5 bases each). V was pared by 2 bases and J by 5 bases, with 12 bases between. The CDR3 sequence is 14 residues long. Germline-derived CDR1 and CDR2 are MNHEY and SVGAGI. The CDR3 is CASSYATRDETQYF. The DNA of the CDR3 is TGTGCCAGCAGTTACGCAACTAGGGACGAGACCCAGTACTTC.

The rearrangement joins TRBV11-3 to TRBJ2-2; D is undetermined. Germline V gene sequence: CDR1 SGHNT, CDR2 YENEEA. This CDR3 region has 13 residues. V gave up 3 bases and J gave up 4 bases, with 6 bases separating them. In nucleotides, the CDR3 is TGTGCCAGCAGCTTTAAGGGCACCGGGGAGCTGTTTTTT. Translation: CASSFKGTGELFF.

This clonotype has just a few counts. The J gene is TRBJ2-3, the V gene TRBV20-1; D remains ambiguous. The CDR3 has 15 residues. Trimming removed 6 bases at V and 2 bases at J, with 18 bases between. Germline CDR1 DFQATT, CDR2 SNEGSKA (reference sequence). The CDR3 DNA follows: TGCAGTGCCCCCCCCGAAATCGGTAACACAGATACGCAGTATTTT. This codes for CSAPPEIGNTDTQYF.

This clonotype has a handful of counts. The gene calls are TRBV6-1 and TRBJ1-2, with 9 nucleotides matching TRBD1. Germline CDR1 is MNHNS and CDR2 is SASEGT. The V segment lost 7 bases and the J segment 0 bases; nucleotides outside the gene matches: 15. The CDR3 has 18 amino acids. This CDR3 is CASTRGTGGRGPNYGYTF. The CDR3 DNA sequence: TGTGCCAGCACCCGAGGTACAGGGGGCCGAGGACCTAACTATGGCTACACCTTC.

The CDR3 region is CSALGTGYYGYTF. In DNA form, the CDR3 reads TGCAGTGCTTTAGGGACAGGGTACTATGGCTACACCTTC. The gene calls are TRBV20-1 and TRBJ1-2, with 9 bases identical to TRBD1. The CDR3 runs 13 residues. The junction had 4 bases not matched to a gene; V was cut back by 5 bases and J by 3 bases. Germline CDR1 DFQATT, CDR2 SNEGSKA (reference sequence).

The V gene is TRBV10-2, the J gene TRBJ2-1; 9 bases line up with TRBD1. The V and J ends lost 6 bases and 4 bases, in that order; junction bases with no gene match: 4. The germline V gene has CDR1 WSHSY and CDR2 SAAADI. The length of the CDR3 is 14 residues. The CDR3 is CASRRTGEYNEQFF. The CDR3 nucleotides are TGCGCCAGCAGACGGACAGGGGAATACAATGAGCAGTTCTTC.

Only a few counts were recorded for this clonotype. V is TRBV4-1 and J is TRBJ1-4, with TRBD1 identical over 7 bases. Germline trimming cut 4 bases from V and 3 bases from J; bases unmatched to any gene: 8. Germline lookup yields CDR1 MGHRA and CDR2 YSYEKL. The CDR3 is made up of 16 amino acids. The CDR3 sequence: CASSPGTDPSNEKLFF. The DNA for the CDR3 is TGCGCCAGCAGCCCCGGGACAGACCCTTCTAATGAAAAACTGTTTTTT.

This clonotype has ten or more counts. Sequence at one end of the junction differs from germline and may be a read error. The rearrangement uses TRBV5-6 and TRBJ2-5; tentatively, D is TRBD1 (6 bases). Germline CDR1 reads SGHDT; CDR2 reads YYEEEE. CDR3 length: 13 amino acids. The CDR3 DNA reads TGTGCCAGCAGCTTGGGATCGCCGGGGACATGGCACTTC. It codes for CASSLGSPGTWHF.

This clonotype was counted between two and nine times. The V call is TRBV28, the J call TRBJ2-3; D remains ambiguous. The CDR3 spans 14 residues. Germline assignment: CDR1 MDHEN and CDR2 SYDVKM. V was clipped by 3 bases and J by 3 bases, with 10 bases between them. The CDR3 region is CASSFPILTDTQYF. CDR3 nucleotide sequence: TGTGCCAGCAGTTTCCCCATCCTTACAGATACGCAGTATTTT.

This chain's CDR3 is CASNLGALATSHNEKLFF. CDR3 nucleotide sequence: TGCGCCAGCAACCTTGGTGCGCTGGCAACAAGTCATAATGAAAAACTGTTTTTT. The rearrangement uses TRBV5-1 and TRBJ1-4; D is uncertain. Looked up from germline, CDR1 is SGHRS and CDR2 is YFSETQ. The CDR3 is 18 residues long. V was cut by 6 bases and J by 4 bases, with 25 bases left in between. The full variable domain, with the rest looked up from reference TRBV5-1 and TRBJ1-4, is KAGVTQTPRYLIKTRGQQVTLSCSPISGHRSVSWYQQTPGQGLQFLFEYFSETQRNKGNFPGRFSGRQFSNSRSEMNVSTLELGDSALYLCASNLGALATSHNEKLFFGSGTQLSVL.

The chain recombines TRBV6-5 with TRBJ2-1; the D gene is possibly TRBD1 (6 bases). This CDR3 region has 12 residues. Deletions cut 2 bases from V and 8 bases from J, with 7 bases between. Germline V lookup: CDR1 MNHEY, CDR2 SVGAGI. CDR3 amino acids: CASSYGGYEQFF. CDR3 bases: TGTGCCAGCAGTTACGGGGGCTATGAGCAGTTCTTC.

This clonotype has just a few counts. The J gene is TRBJ1-2, the V gene TRBV7-9; unclear D gene. Germline CDR1 is SEHNR and CDR2 is FQNEAQ (reference sequence). The CDR3 is 11 residues long. V was cut by 1 base and J by 9 bases, with 6 bases left in between. CDR3 DNA sequence: TGTGCCAGCAGCTTAGATTTGCGCTACACCTTC. This sequence encodes CASSLDLRYTF.

This clonotype has more than one count but fewer than ten. The V gene is TRBV5-8, the J gene TRBJ2-5; 10 nucleotides match TRBD2. This CDR3 has 17 residues. J gave up 2 bases and V 4 bases, and 11 bases lay outside the gene matches. CDR1 and CDR2 from the germline V gene are SGHTS and YDEGEE. The CDR3 coding sequence is TGTGCCAGCAGCCCCGGCCCCCTAGCGGGGGAACAAGAGACCCAGTACTTC. It specifies CASSPGPLAGEQETQYF.

This chain links TRBV19 with TRBJ2-7; TRBD1 matches 7 bases. Germline lookup yields CDR1 LNHDA and CDR2 SQIVND (reference sequence). The ends lost 3 bases at V and 0 bases at J; junction bases unmatched: 2. The CDR3 consists of 14 residues. The CDR3: CASSMPGGSYEQYF. The CDR3 nucleotides are TGTGCCAGTAGTATGCCAGGGGGCTCCTACGAGCAGTACTTC.

This chain joins TRBV20-1 and TRBJ2-1; TRBD1 aligns across 9 bases. In germline, CDR1 is DFQATT, CDR2 SNEGSKA (reference sequence). The CDR3 sequence is 14 residues long. Trimming cost V 2 bases and J 8 bases; bases outside gene matches: 7. The CDR3 nucleotides read TGCAGTGCTAGAACATCACAGGGGGCGGATGAGCAGTTCTTC. The encoded protein is CSARTSQGADEQFF.

This sequence joins TRBV9 and TRBJ1-6; the D gene is possibly TRBD1 (5 bases). CDR1 is SGDLS and CDR2 is YYNGEE in the germline V gene. The V and J ends lost 6 bases and 0 bases respectively, with 10 bases between them. The CDR3 is made up of 15 amino acids. This CDR3 is CASTRDSSYNSPLHF. DNA for the CDR3: TGTGCCAGCACCAGAGACAGCTCCTATAATTCACCCCTCCACTTT.

The genes are TRBV11-2 and TRBJ2-5, with TRBD1 identical over 11 bases. The CDR3 consists of 18 residues. Losses at the gene ends were 5 bases for V and 5 bases for J; bases not matched to a gene: 16. Germline assignment: CDR1 SGHAT and CDR2 FQNNGV. The CDR3 sequence is CASSPFQRRTGGGETQYF. CDR3 in DNA: TGTGCCAGCAGCCCCTTTCAGCGAAGGACAGGGGGCGGCGAGACCCAGTACTTC.